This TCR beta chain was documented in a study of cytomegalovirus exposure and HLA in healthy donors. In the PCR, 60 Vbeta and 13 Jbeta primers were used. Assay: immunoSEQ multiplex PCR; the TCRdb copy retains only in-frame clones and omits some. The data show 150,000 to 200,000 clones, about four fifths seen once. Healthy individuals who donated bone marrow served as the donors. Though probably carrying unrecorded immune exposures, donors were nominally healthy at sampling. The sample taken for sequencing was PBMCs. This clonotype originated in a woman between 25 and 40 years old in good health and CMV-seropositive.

CDR3 sequence: CASSLAFRVTGELFF. DNA of the CDR3: TGTGCCAGCAGCTTAGCGTTCAGGGTGACCGGGGAGCTGTTTTTT. The chain joins TRBV11-2 to TRBJ2-2, with D possibly matching TRBD1 (5 bases). This CDR3 spans 15 amino acids. CDR1 is SGHAT and CDR2 is FQNNGV in the germline V gene. The V gene lost 1 base and the J gene lost 5 bases, with 11 bases spanning the gap.